What follows are 13 T cell receptor beta chains derived from one specimen sequenced in a study of blood T cell repertoires in COVID-19. Using immunoSEQ multiplex PCR, the repertoire was profiled, and TCRdb retains in-frame clones only, with some absent. The sample lists 95,000 to 100,000 clones, 85% seen once, with around 1.9% in the top ten. The sequencing input was peripheral blood. The source is a woman in her 70s with active or convalescent COVID-19.

The V call is TRBV11-2, the J call TRBJ2-1, with 9 nucleotides matching TRBD1. The V gene end was trimmed by 2 bases and the J gene end by 8 bases; junction bases not matched to a gene: 4. The germline CDR1 and CDR2 sequences are SGHAT and FQNNGV. The CDR3 has 14 residues. The CDR3 nucleotides are TGTGCCAGCAGCTTAAACAGGGGGCACGATGAGCAGTTCTTC. Residues: CASSLNRGHDEQFF.

V and J are TRBV28 and TRBJ1-2, with D unclear. The V gene's germline CDR1 is MDHEN and CDR2 SYDVKM. The CDR3 length is 12 residues. V was cut by 2 bases and J by 10 bases, with 11 bases left in between. DNA of the CDR3: TGTGCCAGCAGTTTAGGGCAGAGGGACTACACCTTC. Amino acid sequence: CASSLGQRDYTF.

V usage is TRBV28 and J usage is TRBJ2-7; D is perhaps TRBD2 (5 bases). CDR3 length equals 16 residues. V shed 3 bases and J shed 0 bases, with 15 bases lying between them. Germline CDR1 MDHEN, CDR2 SYDVKM. CDR3 sequence (DNA): TGTGCCAGCAGTTTGGTTGGCAGCACTAGCTCCTACGAGCAGTACTTC. Translating gives CASSLVGSTSSYEQYF.

The chain employs TRBV10-1 and TRBJ2-7; the match to TRBD1 covers 8 bases. The CDR3 extends over 12 amino acids. Germline-derived CDR1 and CDR2 are WNHNN and SYGVQD (reference sequence). V lost 5 bases to trimming and J lost 6 bases; unmatched junction nucleotides: 3. The CDR3 DNA reads as TGCGCCAGCAGTTCAGGGGGCGGCGAGCAGTACTTC. This translates into CASSSGGGEQYF.

The CDR3: CASSFYQGAIMNTEAFF. As DNA, the CDR3 is TGCGCCAGCAGCTTCTACCAGGGGGCCATTATGAACACTGAAGCTTTCTTT. This chain joins TRBV5-1 and TRBJ1-1, with 8 nucleotides matching TRBD1. The CDR3 totals 17 residues. Trimming removed 2 bases from V and 0 bases from J; junction bases left unmatched: 9. The germline V gene has CDR1 SGHRS and CDR2 YFSETQ.

This clone appeared a few times. CDR3 sequence: CACKGWEGGPQHF. In DNA, the CDR3 is TGTGCCTGTAAAGGCTGGGAGGGTGGGCCCCAGCATTTT. The chain joins TRBV30 to TRBJ1-5; no firm D call. CDR1 and CDR2 from the germline V gene are GTSNPN and SVGIG (reference sequence). Trimming took 6 bases from V and 9 from J, leaving 18 bases between them. This CDR3 has 13 residues.

The rearrangement links TRBV7-2 to TRBJ1-1; possible D gene TRBD1, 6 bases. Trimming stripped 3 bases from V and 0 bases from J, with 11 bases between. The CDR3 has 15 amino acids. The germline V gene has CDR1 SGHTA and CDR2 FQGNSA. The CDR3 region has the DNA TGTGCCAGCAGCTTCCAAACAGGGCTGAACACTGAAGCTTTCTTT. Translation: CASSFQTGLNTEAFF. Together with reference TRBV7-2 and TRBJ1-1, the CDR3 gives the full variable domain: GAGVSQSPSNKVTEKGKDVELRCDPISGHTALYWYRQSLGQGLEFLIYFQGNSAPDKSGLPSDRFSAERTGGSVSTLTIQRTQQEDSAVYLCASSFQTGLNTEAFFGQGTRLTVV.

CDR3 amino acids: CASSLGGSSYNSPLHF. The CDR3 DNA follows: TGTGCCAGCAGTTTAGGTGGGAGCTCCTATAATTCACCCCTCCACTTT. The rearrangement uses TRBV6-7 and TRBJ1-6; D unclear. TRBV6-7 is sorted into the ORF group, with uncertain function. V lost 4 bases to trimming and J lost 0 bases, with 10 bases between them. The CDR3 loop spans 16 amino acids.

CDR3 in amino acids: CASSLGARTGPQPQHF. CDR3 nucleotides: TGTGCCAGCAGCTTAGGGGCCCGGACAGGCCCCCAGCCCCAGCATTTT. The J gene is TRBJ1-5, the V gene TRBV7-2; TRBD1 aligns across 7 bases. V lost 1 base and J lost 7; bases outside the gene matches: 10. This CDR3 spans 16 amino acids. Germline assignment: CDR1 SGHTA and CDR2 FQGNSA.

The rearrangement links TRBV6-5 to TRBJ1-5; D possibly corresponds to TRBD1 (5 bases). CDR3 length equals 13 residues. V was cut by 5 bases and J by 7 bases, with 12 bases left in between. Germline values: CDR1 MNHEY, CDR2 SVGAGI. CDR3 in DNA: TGTGCCAGCAGTCCGCGGGGCGGCCAGCCCCAGCATTTT. Translation gives CASSPRGGQPQHF.

In DNA, the CDR3 is TGTGCCAGCAGTGACAGGTTGTACGAGCAGTACTTC. Amino acid sequence: CASSDRLYEQYF. V and J are TRBV6-1 and TRBJ2-7; D remains unclear. This CDR3 region has 12 residues. The V end lost 3 bases, the J end lost 4 bases, and 7 bases lay between the germline ends. Germline V gene lookup returns CDR1 MNHNS and CDR2 SASEGT.

The rearrangement uses TRBV19 and TRBJ1-1, with D possibly being TRBD1 (5 bases). Per germline, CDR1 LNHDA and CDR2 SQIVND (reference sequence). The CDR3 totals 13 residues. In nucleotides, the CDR3 is TGTACCCCTCCCCTGGGGGGGAACACTGAAGCTTTCTTT. It codes for CTPPLGGNTEAFF.

The chain is built from TRBV6-1 and TRBJ2-4; 7 bases map to TRBD1. Per germline, CDR1 MNHNS and CDR2 SASEGT. V lost 3 bases and J lost 3; bases outside the gene matches: 8. This CDR3 contains 16 residues. The CDR3 is CASSDRTGRYKNIQYF. CDR3 bases: TGTGCCAGCAGTGATAGGACAGGCCGTTACAAAAACATTCAGTACTTC.